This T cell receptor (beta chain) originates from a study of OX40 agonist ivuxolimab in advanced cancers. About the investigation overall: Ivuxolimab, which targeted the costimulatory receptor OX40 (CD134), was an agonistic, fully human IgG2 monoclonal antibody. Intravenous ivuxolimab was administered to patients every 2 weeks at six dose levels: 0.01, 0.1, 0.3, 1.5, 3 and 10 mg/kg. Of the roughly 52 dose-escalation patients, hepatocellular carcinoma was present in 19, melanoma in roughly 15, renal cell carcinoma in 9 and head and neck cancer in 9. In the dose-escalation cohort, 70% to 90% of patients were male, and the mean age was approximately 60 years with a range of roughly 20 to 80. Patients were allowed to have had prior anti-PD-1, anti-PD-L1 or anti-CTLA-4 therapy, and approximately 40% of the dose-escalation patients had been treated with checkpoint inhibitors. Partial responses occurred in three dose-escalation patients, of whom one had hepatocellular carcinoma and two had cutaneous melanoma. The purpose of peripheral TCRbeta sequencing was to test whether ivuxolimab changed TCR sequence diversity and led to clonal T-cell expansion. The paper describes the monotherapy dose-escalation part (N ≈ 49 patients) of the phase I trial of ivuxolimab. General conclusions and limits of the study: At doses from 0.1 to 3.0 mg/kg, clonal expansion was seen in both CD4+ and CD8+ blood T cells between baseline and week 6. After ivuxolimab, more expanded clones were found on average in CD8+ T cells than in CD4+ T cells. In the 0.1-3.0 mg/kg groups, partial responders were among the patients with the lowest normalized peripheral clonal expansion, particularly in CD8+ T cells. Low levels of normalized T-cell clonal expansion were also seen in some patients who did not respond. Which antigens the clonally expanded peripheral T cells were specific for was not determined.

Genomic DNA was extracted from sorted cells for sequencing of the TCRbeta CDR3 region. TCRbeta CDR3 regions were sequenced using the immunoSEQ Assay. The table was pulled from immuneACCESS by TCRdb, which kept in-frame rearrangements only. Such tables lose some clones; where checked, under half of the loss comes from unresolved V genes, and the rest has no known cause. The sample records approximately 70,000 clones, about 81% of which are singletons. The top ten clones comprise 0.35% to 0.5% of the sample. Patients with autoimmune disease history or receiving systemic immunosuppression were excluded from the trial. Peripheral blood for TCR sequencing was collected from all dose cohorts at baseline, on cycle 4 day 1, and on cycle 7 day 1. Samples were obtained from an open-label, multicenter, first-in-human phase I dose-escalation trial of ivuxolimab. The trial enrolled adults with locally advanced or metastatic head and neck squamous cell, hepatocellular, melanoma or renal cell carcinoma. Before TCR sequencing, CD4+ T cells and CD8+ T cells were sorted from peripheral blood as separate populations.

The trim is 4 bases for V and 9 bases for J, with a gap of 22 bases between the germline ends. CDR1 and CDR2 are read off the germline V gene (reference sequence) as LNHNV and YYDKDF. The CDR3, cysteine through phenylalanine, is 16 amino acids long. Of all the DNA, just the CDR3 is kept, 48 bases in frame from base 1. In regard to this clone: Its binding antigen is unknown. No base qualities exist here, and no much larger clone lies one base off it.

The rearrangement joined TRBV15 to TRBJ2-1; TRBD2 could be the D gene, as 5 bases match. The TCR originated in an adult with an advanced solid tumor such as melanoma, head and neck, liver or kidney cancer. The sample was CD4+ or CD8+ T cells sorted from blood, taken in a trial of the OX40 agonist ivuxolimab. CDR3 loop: CATSTRGSSIVGEQFF. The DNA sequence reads TGTGCCACCAGCACCCGGGGATCCTCGATCGTAGGTGAGCAGTTCTTC. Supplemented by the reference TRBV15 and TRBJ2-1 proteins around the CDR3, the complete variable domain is DAMVIQNPRYQVTQFGKPVTLSCSQTLNHNVMYWYQQKSSQAPKLLFHYYDKDFNNEADTPDNFQSRRPNTSFCFLDIRSPGLGDTAMYLCATSTRGSSIVGEQFFGPGTRLTVL.